These 25 T cell receptor beta chains came from one sample sequenced in a study of shared clonotypes between healthy human individuals (dated by TCRdb to about 2020). Receptor amplification or capture employed the immunoSEQ multiplex PCR assay. TCRdb provides this immuneACCESS table in a form limited to in-frame rearrangements. Some clones are lacking; in checked studies, under half of them reflect an unresolved V gene, and why the rest are absent is not known. This sample is represented by just over 2,000,000 clones; 90% to 95% of them were singletons. Around 0.13% of the sample belongs to the ten largest clones. The sequenced sample was naive CD4+ T cells sorted from blood. According to the study, the label for this sample's cell subset or site signals: CD45RA+ positively selected. The receptors come from a man between 18 and 35 years old in good health.

The chain recombines TRBV6-6 with TRBJ2-1, with 10 positions matching TRBD2. The V segment lost 3 bases and the J segment 12 bases; nucleotides outside the gene matches: 8. Germline CDR1 reads MNHNY; CDR2 reads SVGAGI (reference sequence). The CDR3 length is 14 residues. The CDR3 is CASSYQAGGSGQFF. CDR3 coding DNA: TGTGCCAGCAGTTATCAAGCGGGAGGGAGCGGGCAGTTCTTC.

The rearrangement joins TRBV5-1 to TRBJ2-1, with 8 bases identical to TRBD1. Germline V gene lookup returns CDR1 SGHRS and CDR2 YFSETQ. The CDR3 is made up of 11 amino acids. J gave up 16 bases and V 4 bases, and 7 bases lay outside the gene matches. The chain's CDR3 is CASSVGQARFF. In nucleotides, the CDR3 is TGCGCCAGCAGCGTGGGACAGGCGAGATTCTTC.

This clone was counted a single time. Other DNA sequences of this sample code for an identical CDR3. The gene calls are TRBV5-1 and TRBJ2-3, with D hard to call. Trimming stripped 0 bases from V and 4 bases from J, with 9 bases between. The CDR3 runs to 14 residues. The V gene's germline CDR1 is SGHRS and CDR2 YFSETQ. The CDR3 DNA is TGCGCCAGCAGCTTGGATCTGGGCGCAGATACGCAGTATTTT. It encodes CASSLDLGADTQYF.

V usage is TRBV27 and J usage is TRBJ2-4; D unresolved. Germline assignment: CDR1 MNHEY and CDR2 SMNVEV (reference sequence). V lost 3 bases to trimming and J lost 6 bases, with 12 bases between them. The CDR3 loop spans 14 amino acids. CDR3 loop: CASSFSGALNIQYF. The DNA of the CDR3 is TGTGCCAGCAGTTTCTCCGGTGCGCTAAACATTCAGTACTTC.

This clone was observed a single time. This sequence joins TRBV6-5 and TRBJ1-2; 8 bases fit TRBD1. This CDR3 spans 14 amino acids. CDR1 and CDR2 from the germline V gene are MNHEY and SVGAGI. V was pared by 8 bases and J by 4 bases, with 9 bases of the junction left unmatched. The CDR3 reads CASASGGLVYGYTF. CDR3 sequence (DNA): TGTGCCAGCGCATCAGGGGGCTTAGTCTATGGCTACACCTTC.

The chain employs TRBV7-2 and TRBJ2-7, with 8 bases matching TRBD1. The CDR3 runs 14 residues. J gave up 2 bases and V 5 bases, and 5 bases lay outside the gene matches. Germline-derived CDR1 and CDR2 are SGHTA and FQGNSA. The CDR3 DNA reads TGTGCCAGCAGCGTCGGACAGGGTGCCTACGAGCAGTACTTC. It yields the protein CASSVGQGAYEQYF.

On this clone: Other DNA sequences within the sample encode an identical CDR3. In nucleotides, the CDR3 is TGTGCCAGCAGTTACTCAGGAACTGGAAACACCATATATTTT. Protein product: CASSYSGTGNTIYF. J is TRBJ1-3 and V is TRBV6-5; D is unresolved. The germline gives CDR1 MNHEY, CDR2 SVGAGI. This CDR3 comprises 14 residues. V lost 0 bases and J lost 2, with 5 bases in between.

The J gene is TRBJ1-6, the V gene TRBV5-1, with a tentative D call TRBD1 (5 bases). Per the germline V gene, CDR1 is SGHRS and CDR2 is YFSETQ. This CDR3 is 16 amino acids long. Trimming stripped 3 bases from V and 5 bases from J, with 15 bases between. CDR3: CASSSDGDRNNSPLHF. The DNA for the CDR3 is TGCGCCAGCAGCTCGGACGGGGACCGCAATAATTCACCCCTCCACTTT.

V gene TRBV6-5 combines with J gene TRBJ2-7, with 11 bases that match TRBD2. V was clipped by 0 bases and J by 6 bases; unmatched bases: 4. CDR3 length: 15 residues. CDR1 and CDR2 (germline): MNHEY, SVGAGI. In DNA form, the CDR3 reads TGTGCCAGCAGTTACTCTAGCGGGAGGGCTGGCGAGCAGTACTTC. Its translation is CASSYSSGRAGEQYF.

This chain links TRBV6-1 with TRBJ1-5; perhaps TRBD1 as D (5 bases). The germline V and J ends were trimmed by 7 bases and 4 bases, with 11 bases remaining between them. CDR1 is MNHNS, CDR2 SASEGT, per germline. This CDR3 comprises 13 residues. The CDR3 nucleotides read TGTGCCAGCACGGGGGTGAGGAATCAGCCCCAGCATTTT. Amino acid sequence: CASTGVRNQPQHF.

This sequence joins TRBV7-2 and TRBJ2-3; 10 nucleotides agree with TRBD2. Germline CDR1 reads SGHTA; CDR2 reads FQGNSA. Trimming at V came to 0 bases and at J to 2 bases, leaving 14 bases not matched to a gene. The length of the CDR3 is 20 residues. The CDR3 is CASSLATGRASGRYTDTQYF. The CDR3 nucleotides are TGTGCCAGCAGCTTAGCCACGGGGAGGGCTAGCGGGAGATACACAGATACGCAGTATTTT.

About this clone: Given a much more abundant clone one base away, this may be a read error. The chain couples TRBV19 to TRBJ1-1; no clear D. The germline V gene encodes CDR1 LNHDA and CDR2 SQIVND (reference sequence). The CDR3 spans 14 residues. V lost 3 bases and J lost 1, with 9 bases in between. The CDR3: CASSMEVWNTEAFF. As DNA, the CDR3 is TGTGCCAGTAGTATGGAAGTATGGAACACTGAAGCTTTCTTT. The variable domain in full, with the rest retrieved from reference TRBV19 and TRBJ1-1, is DGGITQSPKYLFRKEGQNVTLSCEQNLNHDAMYWYRQDPGQGLRLIYYSQIVNDFQKGDIAEGYSVSREKKESFPLTVTSAQKNPTAFYLCASSMEVWNTEAFFGQGTRLTVV.

This clone was recorded only once. The sample carries other DNA sequences with the same CDR3. This chain joins TRBV6-6 and TRBJ1-1; D may be TRBD1 (5 bases). Trimming cost V 7 bases and J 5 bases, with 8 bases left between them. Germline V lookup: CDR1 MNHNY, CDR2 SVGAGI (reference sequence). The CDR3 length is 11 residues. The CDR3 reads CASTGNTEAFF. The CDR3 region has the DNA TGTGCCAGCACAGGGAATACTGAAGCTTTCTTT.

The V gene is TRBV15, the J gene TRBJ2-1; D uncertain. V shed 4 bases and J shed 7 bases, with 14 bases lying between them. CDR3 length: 14 residues. Germline V gives CDR1 LNHNV, CDR2 YYDKDF (reference sequence). The CDR3 region is CATSISTWDNEQFF. CDR3 nucleotide sequence: TGTGCCACCAGCATATCAACTTGGGATAATGAGCAGTTCTTC.

The CDR3 region has the DNA TGTGCCAGCAGCCTAGGATGGAACCGGGACAGGGGCCCTTACAATGAGCAGTTCTTC. Protein sequence: CASSLGWNRDRGPYNEQFF. The rearrangement uses TRBV11-3 and TRBJ2-1; TRBD1 aligns across 10 bases. The CDR3 is 19 residues long. Germline V gene lookup returns CDR1 SGHNT and CDR2 YENEEA. Unmatched junction bases numbered 17, after V lost 5 bases and J lost 4 bases.

The CDR3 nucleotides read TGTGCCAGCAGGACAGGGAGGGAGTACGAGCAGTACTTC. Its protein is CASRTGREYEQYF. The chain combines TRBV6-1 with TRBJ2-7; either TRBD1 or TRBD2 may supply D (7 bases each). The germline V gene has CDR1 MNHNS and CDR2 SASEGT. This CDR3 has 13 residues. The germline V and J ends were trimmed by 6 bases and 4 bases, with 13 bases remaining between them.

J is TRBJ2-2 and V is TRBV18; 7 bases line up with TRBD1. In germline, CDR1 is KGHSH, CDR2 LQKENI. J gave up 6 bases and V 8 bases, and 9 bases lay outside the gene matches. This CDR3 region has 14 residues. The CDR3 region has the DNA TGTGCCAGCCCGACAGGGAGCAAGGCCGGGGAGCTGTTTTTT. It translates to CASPTGSKAGELFF.

This rearrangement joins TRBV6-5 to TRBJ1-4; D is unclear. This CDR3 is built from 16 residues. Between the trimmed V and J ends, which lost 0 bases and 12 bases, there was a span of 20 bases. Germline V CDR1 and CDR2: MNHEY, SVGAGI. For the CDR3, the DNA is TGTGCCAGCAGTTACTCGTTATCAGGTTTTTCCAGCCAACTGTTTTTT. This sequence encodes CASSYSLSGFSSQLFF.

The J gene is TRBJ1-5, the V gene TRBV5-1; no definite D call. Germline V CDR1 and CDR2: SGHRS, YFSETQ. V dropped 6 bases and J dropped 15 bases, with 7 bases sitting between them. The CDR3 spans 8 residues. The CDR3, as DNA: TGCGCCAGCAATACCGGGCATTTT. This gives the protein CASNTGHF.

The V and J genes are TRBV27 and TRBJ1-2, with TRBD1 as a possible D gene (5 bases). Trimming removed 3 bases from V and 7 bases from J, with 24 bases in between. The CDR3 loop spans 17 amino acids. CDR1 is MNHEY, CDR2 SMNVEV, per germline (reference sequence). CDR3 nucleotide sequence: TGTGCCAGCAGTTTGCTGGGGCAAGGGCCAGGGCAGGGTGGCTACACCTTC. Translated, it gives CASSLLGQGPGQGGYTF.

The V call is TRBV6-5, the J call TRBJ2-2, with TRBD2 matching 8 bases. The CDR3 covers 15 residues. Per the germline V gene, CDR1 is MNHEY and CDR2 is SVGAGI. With V trimmed by 6 bases and J by 6 bases, 9 bases remained unmatched. CDR3 DNA: TGTGCCAGCAGCCGAAGCGGGAGTCTGTCCGGGGAGCTGTTTTTT. Encoded protein: CASSRSGSLSGELFF.

Turning to this clone: The same CDR3 arises from other DNA sequences in this sample as well. This chain joins TRBV6-5 and TRBJ1-1; 8 bases are a match to TRBD1. The germline CDR1 and CDR2 sequences are MNHEY and SVGAGI. The CDR3 consists of 15 residues. V was pared by 2 bases and J by 0 bases, with 2 bases of the junction left unmatched. The CDR3 loop is CASSYGTGLNTEAFF. DNA for the CDR3: TGTGCCAGCAGTTACGGGACAGGACTGAACACTGAAGCTTTCTTT.

The CDR3 DNA reads TGTGCCCACGGGTCCAAGAGCTCCTACAATGAGCAGTTCTTC. Translation gives CAHGSKSSYNEQFF. This rearrangement joins TRBV30 to TRBJ2-1; D ambiguous. Germline V gives CDR1 GTSNPN, CDR2 SVGIG (reference sequence). V shed 8 bases and J shed 0 bases, with 14 bases lying between them. This CDR3 comprises 14 residues.

The table lists this clone with a few counts. The chain links TRBV6-1 to TRBJ1-6; D not resolved. This CDR3 has 17 residues. Germline loops: CDR1 MNHNS, CDR2 SASEGT. Trimming took 1 base from V and 8 from J, leaving 18 bases between them. The CDR3 here is CASSEGIQRLAHSPLHF. Here the CDR3 DNA reads TGTGCCAGCAGTGAAGGGATACAGAGATTAGCTCATTCACCCCTCCACTTT.

This clone was counted once. The V and J genes are TRBV7-9 and TRBJ1-2; the D is unclear. CDR3 length: 15 amino acids. Germline CDR1 is SEHNR and CDR2 is FQNEAQ (reference sequence). Trimming left V 0 bases short and J 3 bases short, with 11 bases between. CDR3 DNA: TGTGCCAGCAGCTTAGCAGTACAGACGGACTATGGCTACACCTTC. Amino acids: CASSLAVQTDYGYTF.